Listed below are T cell receptor beta chains from one sample, sequenced in a study of shared clonotypes between healthy human individuals. Profiling relied on immunoSEQ multiplex PCR, and the TCRdb table lists in-frame clones only, not all of them. The profile covers some 1,100,000 clones, with 78% appearing a single time and approximately 0.5% taken by the ten largest. The sample consisted of memory CD4+ T cells from PBMCs. These receptors were collected from a man between 18 and 29 years old in good health. Some clones in this sample may be carry-over from other donors' samples. CDR3s include the opening cysteine and the closing phenylalanine or tryptophan. D genes are given only for firm matches. Some rows have no size entry. The others give once, few or many, or a class for an expanded clone.

d_gene: NA
abundance: few
j_gene: TRBJ1-1
v_gene: TRBV6-6
CDR3aa: CASSMGTLGSEAFF
CDR3nt: TGTGCCAGCAGTATGGGGACCCTTGGGTCTGAAGCTTTCTTT

d_gene: NA
abundance: NA
j_gene: TRBJ2-7
v_gene: TRBV19
CDR3aa: CASSILWTETYEQYF
CDR3nt: TGTGCCAGTAGTATCTTGTGGACAGAAACCTACGAGCAGTACTTC

d_gene: NA
abundance: NA
j_gene: TRBJ2-5
v_gene: TRBV5-1
CDR3aa: CASSFIGAGRMETQYF
CDR3nt: TGCGCCAGCAGCTTCATCGGGGCAGGGAGGATGGAGACCCAGTACTTC

d_gene: NA
abundance: once
j_gene: TRBJ2-2
v_gene: TRBV4-2
CDR3aa: CASSQDLGTTTNTGELFF
CDR3nt: TGTGCCAGCAGCCAAGATCTTGGGACAACAACGAACACCGGGGAGCTGTTTTTT

d_gene: NA
abundance: few
j_gene: TRBJ2-1
v_gene: TRBV5-4
CDR3aa: CASSAGNEQFF
CDR3nt: TGTGCCAGCAGCGCTGGGAATGAGCAGTTCTTC

d_gene: TRBD1
abundance: NA
j_gene: TRBJ1-4
v_gene: TRBV4-3
CDR3aa: CASSQDNRGDEKLFF
CDR3nt: TGCGCCAGCAGCCAAGACAACAGGGGGGACGAAAAACTGTTTTTT

d_gene: TRBD1
abundance: NA
j_gene: TRBJ2-3
v_gene: TRBV29-1
CDR3aa: CSVKGATDLATDTQYF
CDR3nt: TGCAGCGTTAAGGGGGCAACAGACTTGGCCACAGATACGCAGTATTTT

d_gene: NA
abundance: NA
j_gene: TRBJ1-2
v_gene: TRBV5-1
CDR3aa: CASSLLSGSSGYGYTF
CDR3nt: TGCGCCAGCAGCTTGCTCTCAGGGTCCTCGGGGTATGGCTACACCTTC

d_gene: NA
abundance: few
j_gene: TRBJ1-5
v_gene: TRBV28
CDR3aa: CASSLGMRQPQHF
CDR3nt: TGTGCCAGCAGTTTAGGGATGAGGCAGCCCCAGCATTTT

d_gene: TRBD1
abundance: NA
j_gene: TRBJ2-1
v_gene: TRBV19
CDR3aa: CASSPSGTGVNEQFF
CDR3nt: TGTGCCAGTAGTCCCTCCGGGACAGGGGTTAATGAGCAGTTCTTC

d_gene: NA
abundance: NA
j_gene: TRBJ1-5
v_gene: TRBV6-5
CDR3aa: CASSSQGGNQPQHF
CDR3nt: TGTGCCAGCAGTTCCCAAGGCGGCAATCAGCCCCAGCATTTT

d_gene: NA
abundance: NA
j_gene: TRBJ2-1
v_gene: TRBV15
CDR3aa: CATSPRGWDEQFF
CDR3nt: TGTGCCACCAGCCCCCGGGGATGGGATGAGCAGTTCTTC

d_gene: TRBD1
abundance: NA
j_gene: TRBJ1-1
v_gene: TRBV5-1
CDR3aa: CASRGQVNTEAFF
CDR3nt: TGCGCCAGCCGGGGACAGGTGAACACTGAAGCTTTCTTT

d_gene: NA
abundance: NA
j_gene: TRBJ2-3
v_gene: TRBV6-1
CDR3aa: CASSEGGSWADTQYF
CDR3nt: TGTGCCAGCAGTGAAGGCGGCAGCTGGGCAGATACGCAGTATTTT

d_gene: TRBD1
abundance: few
j_gene: TRBJ1-1
v_gene: TRBV25-1
CDR3aa: CASSDPGQGNTEAFF
CDR3nt: TGTGCCAGCAGTGACCCGGGACAGGGGAACACTGAAGCTTTCTTT

d_gene: NA
abundance: NA
j_gene: TRBJ2-1
v_gene: TRBV13
CDR3aa: CASSFYSEQFF
CDR3nt: TGTGCCAGCAGCTTTTATAGTGAGCAGTTCTTC

d_gene: TRBD2
abundance: NA
j_gene: TRBJ2-1
v_gene: TRBV7-8
CDR3aa: CASSLASGDYNEQFF
CDR3nt: TGTGCCAGCAGCTTAGCTAGCGGGGACTACAATGAGCAGTTCTTC

d_gene: NA
abundance: few
j_gene: TRBJ1-4
v_gene: TRBV6-5
CDR3aa: CASSYSAATNEKLFF
CDR3nt: TGTGCCAGCAGTTACTCAGCAGCAACTAATGAAAAACTGTTTTTT

d_gene: NA
abundance: NA
j_gene: TRBJ1-2
v_gene: TRBV30
CDR3aa: CAWSVWQGRVNYGYTF
CDR3nt: TGTGCCTGGAGTGTATGGCAGGGGAGAGTCAACTATGGCTACACCTTC

d_gene: NA
abundance: NA
j_gene: TRBJ1-1
v_gene: TRBV14
CDR3aa: CASSHITPGRKNTEAFF
CDR3nt: TGTGCCAGCAGCCACATAACCCCGGGACGGAAGAACACTGAAGCTTTCTTT

d_gene: TRBD1
abundance: once
j_gene: TRBJ2-7
v_gene: TRBV9
CDR3aa: CASVQGAFGEQYF
CDR3nt: TGTGCCAGCGTACAGGGGGCATTTGGCGAGCAGTACTTC

d_gene: NA
abundance: NA
j_gene: TRBJ2-1
v_gene: TRBV6-1
CDR3aa: CASSPPTGNEQFF
CDR3nt: TGTGCCAGCAGTCCCCCGACGGGGAATGAGCAGTTCTTC

d_gene: NA
abundance: many
j_gene: TRBJ2-1
v_gene: TRBV7-2
CDR3aa: CASSLESGRGEFF
CDR3nt: TGTGCCAGCAGCTTAGAATCGGGCAGGGGTGAGTTCTTC

d_gene: NA
abundance: NA
j_gene: TRBJ2-7
v_gene: TRBV2
CDR3aa: CASRATGFEQYF
CDR3nt: TGTGCCAGCAGAGCTACAGGGTTCGAGCAGTACTTC

d_gene: TRBD2
abundance: NA
j_gene: TRBJ2-3
v_gene: TRBV10-3
CDR3aa: CAISSGRDADTQYF
CDR3nt: TGTGCCATCAGTAGCGGGAGAGACGCAGATACGCAGTATTTT

d_gene: NA
abundance: NA
j_gene: TRBJ2-7
v_gene: TRBV2
CDR3aa: CASSEAGYMDEQYF
CDR3nt: TGTGCCAGCAGTGAAGCGGGTTACATGGACGAGCAGTACTTC

d_gene: TRBD1
abundance: once
j_gene: TRBJ1-1
v_gene: TRBV6-5
CDR3aa: CASTLHLNRGTEAFF
CDR3nt: TGTGCCAGCACCCTACACCTCAACAGGGGCACTGAAGCTTTCTTT

d_gene: NA
abundance: NA
j_gene: TRBJ1-1
v_gene: TRBV14
CDR3aa: CASSPRTVKAFF
CDR3nt: TGTGCCAGCAGCCCGAGGACAGTAAAAGCTTTCTTT

d_gene: TRBD1
abundance: NA
j_gene: TRBJ1-2
v_gene: TRBV6-5
CDR3aa: CASRETGVYGYTF
CDR3nt: TGTGCCAGCAGGGAGACAGGGGTCTATGGCTACACCTTC

d_gene: TRBD2
abundance: NA
j_gene: TRBJ2-1
v_gene: TRBV30
CDR3aa: CAWSGGGVMFF
CDR3nt: TGTGCCTGGAGTGGGGGGGGAGTAATGTTCTTC

d_gene: TRBD2
abundance: NA
j_gene: TRBJ2-1
v_gene: TRBV5-4
CDR3aa: CASSSSAGTYNEQFF
CDR3nt: TGTGCCAGCAGCTCCTCAGCGGGGACCTACAATGAGCAGTTCTTC

d_gene: NA
abundance: NA
j_gene: TRBJ1-1
v_gene: TRBV5-1
CDR3aa: CASSSQTGAPEAFF
CDR3nt: TGCGCCAGCAGCTCACAGACAGGAGCCCCTGAAGCTTTCTTT

d_gene: NA
abundance: NA
j_gene: TRBJ2-7
v_gene: TRBV27
CDR3aa: CASSLFGGPVGYEQYF
CDR3nt: TGTGCCAGCAGTTTATTCGGGGGTCCAGTAGGTTACGAGCAGTACTTC

d_gene: NA
abundance: NA
j_gene: TRBJ2-3
v_gene: TRBV27
CDR3aa: CASSLFVSTDTQYF
CDR3nt: TGTGCCAGCAGTTTATTTGTCAGCACAGATACGCAGTATTTT

d_gene: TRBD1
abundance: NA
j_gene: TRBJ1-2
v_gene: TRBV5-1
CDR3aa: CASSLHTTGDYGYTF
CDR3nt: TGCGCCAGCAGCCTCCATACTACAGGGGACTATGGCTACACCTTC

d_gene: NA
abundance: few
j_gene: TRBJ2-2
v_gene: TRBV11-2
CDR3aa: CASSRGRTGELFF
CDR3nt: TGTGCCAGCAGCAGAGGGAGGACCGGGGAGCTGTTTTTT

d_gene: NA
abundance: NA
j_gene: TRBJ2-2
v_gene: TRBV7-8
CDR3aa: CASSSAGTNTGELFF
CDR3nt: TGTGCCAGCAGCTCGGCAGGGACGAACACCGGGGAGCTGTTTTTT

d_gene: NA
abundance: NA
j_gene: TRBJ1-1
v_gene: TRBV4-3
CDR3aa: CASKNAGYTEAFF
CDR3nt: TGCGCCAGCAAAAACGCCGGTTACACTGAAGCTTTCTTT

d_gene: TRBD1
abundance: NA
j_gene: TRBJ1-4
v_gene: TRBV9
CDR3aa: CAPLGGQATFCNEKLFF
CDR3nt: TGTGCCCCCCTCGGGGGACAGGCGACCTTTTGTAATGAAAAACTGTTTTTT

d_gene: NA
abundance: NA
j_gene: TRBJ2-3
v_gene: TRBV5-8
CDR3aa: CASSVYYRTDTQYF
CDR3nt: TGTGCCAGCAGCGTCTACTACAGGACAGATACGCAGTATTTT

d_gene: NA
abundance: NA
j_gene: TRBJ2-2
v_gene: TRBV15
CDR3aa: CATSRVSGANTGELFF
CDR3nt: TGTGCCACCAGCAGAGTTTCGGGGGCCAACACCGGGGAGCTGTTTTTT

d_gene: NA
abundance: NA
j_gene: TRBJ1-3
v_gene: TRBV28
CDR3aa: CASSLQTRGVTIYF
CDR3nt: TGTGCCAGCAGTCTACAGACTCGGGGGGTCACCATATATTTT

d_gene: NA
abundance: few
j_gene: TRBJ1-2
v_gene: TRBV6-5
CDR3aa: CASSLRAESGYTF
CDR3nt: TGTGCCAGCAGCCTCAGGGCGGAGAGTGGCTACACCTTC

d_gene: NA
abundance: NA
j_gene: TRBJ2-1
v_gene: TRBV5-1
CDR3aa: CASSLGTTDNEQFF
CDR3nt: TGCGCCAGCAGCTTGGGGACGACAGACAATGAGCAGTTCTTC

d_gene: TRBD2
abundance: NA
j_gene: TRBJ2-2
v_gene: TRBV7-2
CDR3aa: CASSSYGTSGYTGELFF
CDR3nt: TGTGCCAGCAGCTCCTACGGGACTAGCGGTTACACCGGGGAGCTGTTTTTT

d_gene: NA
abundance: NA
j_gene: TRBJ1-2
v_gene: TRBV6-6
CDR3aa: CASSYSGGPNYGYTF
CDR3nt: TGTGCCAGCAGTTACTCAGGGGGACCTAACTATGGCTACACCTTC

d_gene: NA
abundance: NA
j_gene: TRBJ1-3
v_gene: TRBV6-5
CDR3aa: CASGLRGQGDTIYF
CDR3nt: TGTGCCAGCGGGCTCCGCGGGCAAGGGGACACCATATATTTT

d_gene: NA
abundance: NA
j_gene: TRBJ1-4
v_gene: TRBV6-6
CDR3aa: CASSSLGTDGEKLFF
CDR3nt: TGTGCCAGCAGTTCACTCGGCACCGATGGTGAAAAACTGTTTTTT

d_gene: NA
abundance: NA
j_gene: TRBJ2-1
v_gene: TRBV2
CDR3aa: CASTRTQKSYEQFF
CDR3nt: TGTGCCAGCACCCGGACCCAAAAGTCTTATGAGCAGTTCTTC

d_gene: TRBD1
abundance: NA
j_gene: TRBJ2-3
v_gene: TRBV6-1
CDR3aa: CASSAGQGTDTQYF
CDR3nt: TGTGCCAGCAGTGCTGGACAGGGCACAGATACGCAGTATTTT

d_gene: NA
abundance: NA
j_gene: TRBJ1-4
v_gene: TRBV28
CDR3aa: CASSYGGNEKLFF
CDR3nt: TGTGCCAGCAGTTACGGGGGTAATGAAAAACTGTTTTTT

d_gene: NA
abundance: NA
j_gene: TRBJ1-1
v_gene: TRBV19
CDR3aa: CASSMWDVNTEAFF
CDR3nt: TGTGCCAGTAGTATGTGGGATGTGAACACTGAAGCTTTCTTT